The 19 T cell receptor beta chains below were found in one sample sequenced in a study of cytomegalovirus exposure and HLA in healthy donors. Primers for the PCR totalled 60 Vbeta and 13 Jbeta. Assay: immunoSEQ multiplex PCR; the TCRdb copy retains only in-frame clones and omits some. Of some 120,000 clones listed, roughly 9% are singletons. Source material: PBMCs. The receptors were sampled from a woman aged 40 to 50 in good health and CMV-seropositive.

There are a few counts of this clone. The chain carries TRBV10-3 and TRBJ2-5; D gene ambiguous. Per germline, CDR1 ENHRY and CDR2 SYGVKD. Between the trimmed V and J ends, which lost 0 bases and 3 bases, there was a span of 17 bases. The CDR3 spans 17 residues. The CDR3 region has the DNA TGTGCCATCAGTGAGTCGCGCCGGTCAGGCAACAAAGAGACCCAGTACTTC. It yields the protein CAISESRRSGNKETQYF.

The rearrangement uses TRBV6-1 and TRBJ2-3, with TRBD1 matching 9 bases. Unmatched junction bases numbered 10, after V lost 7 bases and J lost 5 bases. The CDR3 totals 15 residues. Germline loops: CDR1 MNHNS, CDR2 SASEGT. The CDR3 protein is CASTSRHRGQDTQYF. CDR3 in DNA: TGTGCCAGCACCTCGAGGCACAGGGGGCAAGATACGCAGTATTTT.

This chain joins TRBV11-2 and TRBJ1-1, with D possibly being TRBD1 (5 bases). This CDR3 contains 18 residues. V dropped 1 base and J dropped 1 base, with 19 bases sitting between them. The germline CDR1 and CDR2 sequences are SGHAT and FQNNGV. CDR3 protein: CASSLGGDFDLWNTEAFF. The CDR3, as DNA: TGTGCCAGCAGCTTAGGGGGGGACTTTGACCTATGGAACACTGAAGCTTTCTTT. The entire variable domain, with the rest obtained from reference TRBV11-2 and TRBJ1-1, is as follows: EAGVAQSPRYKIIEKRQSVAFWCNPISGHATLYWYQQILGQGPKLLIQFQNNGVVDDSQLPKDRFSAERLKGVDSTLKIQPAKLEDSAVYLCASSLGGDFDLWNTEAFFGQGTRLTVV.

This chain links TRBV19 with TRBJ2-7, with a possible D match to TRBD2 (5 bases). In germline, CDR1 is LNHDA, CDR2 SQIVND (reference sequence). V was cut by 6 bases and J by 6 bases, with 21 bases left in between. This CDR3 has 15 amino acids. The CDR3 DNA reads TGTGCCAGTAGCCTAATGACCGGGGTCGGAGGCGAGCAGTACTTC. The encoded protein is CASSLMTGVGGEQYF.

The chain combines TRBV7-9 with TRBJ2-3, with TRBD1 matching over 9 bases. Germline V lookup: CDR1 SEHNR, CDR2 FQNEAQ (reference sequence). The CDR3 spans 19 residues. Trimming removed 1 base from V and 0 bases from J; junction bases left unmatched: 11. In nucleotides, the CDR3 is TGTGCCAGCAGCTTAGTCTCCGGGACAGGGCCTGCTAGCACAGATACGCAGTATTTT. Residues: CASSLVSGTGPASTDTQYF.

V is TRBV7-9 and J is TRBJ2-5; 7 positions match TRBD1. The germline CDR1 and CDR2 sequences are SEHNR and FQNEAQ (reference sequence). With 2 bases clipped from V and 5 bases from J, the junction kept 5 bases outside the gene matches. The CDR3 covers 14 residues. The CDR3 DNA is TGTGCCAGCAGCTTACGTGGCAGGGGGGAGACCCAGTACTTC. It codes for CASSLRGRGETQYF.

V is TRBV27 and J is TRBJ2-7; 11 bases align to TRBD1. Germline values: CDR1 MNHEY, CDR2 SMNVEV (reference sequence). V lost 3 bases and J lost 3; bases outside the gene matches: 4. CDR3 size: 15 residues. The CDR3 nucleotides read TGTGCCAGCAGTTTGTCCGGGACAGGGGGCTACGAGCAGTACTTC. Its protein product is CASSLSGTGGYEQYF.

This chain uses TRBV14 with TRBJ1-6, with TRBD1 identical over 7 bases. The V gene end was trimmed by 0 bases and the J gene end by 9 bases; junction bases not matched to a gene: 8. CDR1 SGHDN and CDR2 FVKESK come from the germline V gene. The CDR3 runs to 16 residues. The CDR3 here is CASSQEGDSLGSPLHF. CDR3 sequence (DNA): TGTGCCAGCAGCCAAGAAGGGGACAGCTTGGGTTCACCCCTCCACTTT.

The sample holds a few counts of this clone. The chain links TRBV11-2 to TRBJ1-1; no clear D gene. CDR3 length: 13 amino acids. The germline V gene has CDR1 SGHAT and CDR2 FQNNGV. The V and J ends lost 5 bases and 1 base respectively, with 8 bases between them. The CDR3 is CASSLRSNTEAFF. As DNA, the CDR3 is TGTGCCAGCAGCCTCAGGTCGAACACTGAAGCTTTCTTT.

In this sample, this clone turned up a few times. This chain connects TRBV7-3 to TRBJ2-6; TRBD1 matches 8 bases. CDR1 and CDR2 from the germline V gene are SGHTA and FQGTGA. CDR3 length: 17 amino acids. The V segment lost 6 bases and the J segment 0 bases; nucleotides outside the gene matches: 7. DNA of the CDR3: TGTGCCAGCAGATTTGGACAGGGCTACTCTGGGGCCAACGTCCTGACTTTC. Its translation: CASRFGQGYSGANVLTF. Together with reference TRBV7-3 and TRBJ2-6, the CDR3 gives the full variable domain: GAGVSQTPSNKVTEKGKYVELRCDPISGHTALYWYRQSLGQGPEFLIYFQGTGAADDSGLPNDRFFAVRPEGSVSTLKIQRTERGDSAVYLCASRFGQGYSGANVLTFGAGSRLTVL.

This chain uses TRBV6-1 with TRBJ2-2; 8 bases agree with TRBD1. After removal of 0 bases from V and 6 bases from J, the junction contained 12 bases not matched to a gene. The CDR3 has 18 amino acids. Germline V gives CDR1 MNHNS, CDR2 SASEGT. DNA for the CDR3: TGTGCCAGCAGTGAAGCTTATGGACAGGGTCGGATCCCCGGGGAGCTGTTTTTT. This gives the protein CASSEAYGQGRIPGELFF.

The chain is built from TRBV7-6 and TRBJ1-2; D is unresolved. Trimming stripped 0 bases from V and 4 bases from J, with 9 bases between. CDR1 is SGHVS and CDR2 is FNYEAQ in the germline V gene. CDR3 length: 14 residues. CDR3 in amino acids: CASSLAPGGYGYTF. CDR3 in DNA: TGTGCCAGCAGCTTAGCTCCCGGCGGCTATGGCTACACCTTC.

The sample holds a few counts of this clone. This chain uses TRBV5-1 with TRBJ2-2, with 7 bases fitting TRBD2. Germline CDR1 is SGHRS and CDR2 is YFSETQ. The CDR3 contains 16 residues. V shed 0 bases and J 5 bases; nucleotides not matched to a gene: 7. CDR3: CASSLGTAGVTGELFF. The CDR3 nucleotides read TGCGCCAGCAGCTTGGGGACCGCGGGGGTGACCGGGGAGCTGTTTTTT.

This chain joins TRBV5-1 and TRBJ2-2; 11 nucleotides line up with TRBD2. CDR1 is SGHRS, CDR2 YFSETQ, per germline. The V segment lost 4 bases and the J segment 5 bases; nucleotides outside the gene matches: 13. This CDR3 spans 18 amino acids. CDR3 DNA: TGCGCCAGCAGCGTCCTAGCGGGGGGCCCTTATAGGACCGGGGAGCTGTTTTTT. It translates to CASSVLAGGPYRTGELFF.

CDR3 sequence reads: CASSQDSGSNQPQHF. CDR3 in DNA: TGTGCCAGCAGCCAAGACAGTGGGAGCAATCAGCCCCAGCATTTT. V and J are TRBV2 and TRBJ1-5; possible D gene TRBD1, 5 bases. Trimming pared 6 bases from V and 1 base from J, leaving 13 bases between. Per the germline V gene, CDR1 is SNHLY and CDR2 is FYNNEI. CDR3 length: 15 amino acids.

There are a few counts of this clone. J is TRBJ1-1 and V is TRBV9; TRBD1 might be the D (5 bases). There are 16 residues in the CDR3. Between the trimmed V and J ends, which lost 4 bases and 0 bases, there was a span of 16 bases. CDR1 is SGDLS, CDR2 YYNGEE, per germline. The CDR3 DNA reads as TGTGCCAGCAGCCAGGGCGGAGCTAATTTGAACACTGAAGCTTTCTTT. It yields the protein CASSQGGANLNTEAFF.

This clone was detected only a few times. This chain links TRBV6-5 with TRBJ1-2; TRBD1 aligns across 7 bases. CDR3 length: 16 amino acids. Trimming took 2 bases from V and 6 from J; bases not matched to a gene: 12. Germline V lookup: CDR1 MNHEY, CDR2 SVGAGI. The CDR3 is CASSYRGGRGTDGYTF. Written as DNA, the CDR3 is TGTGCCAGCAGTTACCGTGGTGGCAGGGGGACAGATGGCTACACCTTC.

This clone was observed a handful of times. The chain links TRBV30 to TRBJ1-2; a weak D match, TRBD1 (6 bases). The CDR3 loop spans 14 amino acids. The germline CDR1 and CDR2 sequences are GTSNPN and SVGIG (reference sequence). V dropped 4 bases and J dropped 4 bases, with 16 bases sitting between them. This CDR3 reads CAWTGQLPTYGYTF. The DNA of the CDR3 is TGTGCCTGGACTGGACAGCTGCCTACCTATGGCTACACCTTC.

In its sample, this clone was seen a few times. The V gene is TRBV7-9, the J gene TRBJ2-7; D perhaps matches TRBD2 (5 bases). Deletions cut 2 bases from V and 9 bases from J, with 14 bases between. The CDR3 extends over 13 amino acids. Germline values: CDR1 SEHNR, CDR2 FQNEAQ (reference sequence). CDR3 nucleotides: TGTGCCAGCAGCTTATTGGGTCCCGAGGGGCAGTACTTC. As protein: CASSLLGPEGQYF.